This TCR beta chain was sequenced during a study of blood T cell repertoires in COVID-19. In the original analysis: Using reference gene primer amplification, nucleated cell counts were estimated. Profiled with immunoSEQ multiplex PCR; TCRdb holds only in-frame clones, not every one. V and J calls plus clone size are reproduced from that table; the DNA served to infer D and trimming. The sample lists tens of thousands of clones, less than 80% occurring once. Trimming cost V 3 bases and J 8 bases; bases outside gene matches: 10. Germline V gives CDR1 MNHEY, CDR2 SMNVEV (reference sequence). The CDR3 runs to 15 residues.

The TCR comes from a human donor in a cohort sampled during active COVID-19. This rearrangement joins TRBV27 to TRBJ2-1, with 7 bases matching TRBD1. The sequenced sample consisted of peripheral blood. The chain's CDR3 is CASSFRGQPSHEQFF. The DNA for the CDR3 is TGTGCCAGCAGTTTTCGGGGACAGCCCTCGCATGAGCAGTTCTTC.